What follows describes a single T cell receptor beta chain. Antigen unknown. The sample comes from a study of cytomegalovirus exposure and HLA in healthy donors. For the study at large: Earlier work reported 100 million or so unique TCR beta sequences from 180 million or so T cells.

The CDR3 sequence is 15 residues long. Germline lookup yields CDR1 GTSNPN and CDR2 SVGIG (reference sequence). Trimming shortened V by 3 bases and J by 4 bases, and 13 bases separated the two germline ends. Notes on the study in general: Usually a TCR sequence was rare, but some public TCRs were found in many donors. A link between a missense DCLRE1C variant and TCR beta V- and J-gene trimming emerged from a later analysis. A prior analysis recorded that most TCR beta V segments were productive about 87% or about 30% of the time.

Primers included in the PCR were 60 Vbeta and 13 Jbeta primers. The method was immunoSEQ multiplex PCR; TCRdb's version includes in-frame clones alone and lacks a portion of them. The sample lists about 110,000 clones, over 80% occurring once. Input material: PBMCs. This sequence originates from a man aged 50 or older in good health and CMV-seronegative. The rearrangement links TRBV30 to TRBJ1-6; weak D call: TRBD1 (5 bases). The CDR3 sequence: CAWRREGQYNSPLHF. CDR3 nucleotide sequence: TGTGCCTGGAGAAGGGAGGGGCAGTATAATTCACCCCTCCACTTT.